This paragraph reports one T cell receptor beta chain. Its antigen is currently unknown. The sample is drawn from a study of regulatory T cells in long-lasting Graves disease. The sample's time point: persistent/refractory GD, antithyroid drugs over 5 years with positive TRAb. PBMC RNA served as the TCR library source. One endocrinology department in Xi'an, China, was where patients came from. This CDR3 has 13 amino acids. Looked up from germline, CDR1 is LGHNT and CDR2 is FRNRAP. Between the trimmed V and J ends, which lost 3 bases and 5 bases, there was a span of 11 bases. General study points: Accuracy may have suffered from the small sample size.

CDR3-region Arm-PCR and iRepertoire HTBI primers produced the TCR beta libraries. TCRdb itself ran the multiplex PCR reads through MiXCR, one entry per CDR3 protein. The sample carries about 660,000 distinct CDR3 sequences, 30% recorded once. The sequence came from a female donor with Graves disease. Specimen: peripheral blood mononuclear cells (PBMCs), collected when the disease was refractory, from a patient treated with antithyroid drugs. The chain is built from TRBV12-5 and TRBJ2-7, with no clear D. The CDR3 DNA reads TGTGCTAGTGGTTTTGGTCATACCAACGAGCAGTACTTC. This translates into CASGFGHTNEQYF.